This T cell receptor (beta chain) was documented in a study of shared clonotypes between healthy human individuals. Concerning this clone: Its target is not known.

V shed 5 bases and J shed 2 bases, with 19 bases lying between them. The germline gives CDR1 SEHNR, CDR2 FQNEAQ (reference sequence). This CDR3 comprises 18 residues. Study observations and caveats: Clonotype sharing across several donors was observed for 4% to 5.5% of naive CD4 clonotypes. Generation probabilities of non-shared clonotypes were lower (relative to those shared by all four donors).

Positive CCR7 selection of CD45RO-negative cells yielded the naive CD8 cells, and terminally differentiated effector memory CD45RA+ cells were excluded. The protocol was immunoSEQ multiplex PCR, while the TCRdb copy is restricted to in-frame clones and leaves out a portion. The profile shows millions of clones, over 85% of them singletons. The sequencing sample was made of naive CD8+ T cells sorted from blood. The source of this sequence is a man aged 18 to 29 in good health. The chain is built from TRBV7-9 and TRBJ2-6, with D perhaps assigned TRBD1 or TRBD2 (5 bases each). Here the CDR3 reads CASSPAPGTSPGANVLTF. The CDR3 bases are TGTGCCAGCAGCCCCGCCCCAGGGACCTCCCCTGGGGCCAACGTCCTGACTTTC.